The 19 T cell receptor beta chains presented below share a single source sample, sequenced in a study of cytomegalovirus exposure and HLA in healthy donors. The table came from immunoSEQ multiplex PCR; TCRdb's copy has only in-frame clones and leaves some out. This sample yields 150,000 to 200,000 clones, of which about four fifths are seen a single time; over 5.5% belongs to the top ten. Sequencing used PBMCs. These TCRs come from a man aged 18-30 years in good health and CMV-seropositive.

A single count supports this clone. J is TRBJ2-7 and V is TRBV4-3; 8 bases agree with TRBD1. Germline V gene lookup returns CDR1 LGHNA and CDR2 YSLEER. Losses at the gene ends were 0 bases for V and 6 bases for J; bases not matched to a gene: 10. The CDR3 loop spans 16 amino acids. CDR3 in amino acids: CASSQDPPWTGSEQYF. Here the CDR3 DNA reads TGCGCCAGCAGCCAAGATCCCCCGTGGACAGGGAGCGAGCAGTACTTC.

The chain employs TRBV27 and TRBJ2-7, with D tentatively TRBD2 (5 bases). CDR3 length: 15 residues. CDR1 and CDR2 (germline): MNHEY, SMNVEV (reference sequence). Trimming pared 3 bases from V and 2 bases from J, leaving 14 bases between. The CDR3 protein is CASSLGSGSTYEQYF. CDR3 sequence (DNA): TGTGCCAGCAGTTTGGGAAGCGGAAGCACCTACGAGCAGTACTTC.

This rearrangement joins TRBV11-3 to TRBJ1-3, with D unclear. V lost 4 bases, J lost 4 bases, and 8 bases lay in between. Germline CDR1 reads SGHNT; CDR2 reads YENEEA. CDR3 length: 13 amino acids. The CDR3 region is CASSSKLGNTIYF. DNA for the CDR3: TGTGCCAGCAGCTCGAAGCTCGGAAACACCATATATTTT.

CDR3 sequence: CASSPGLGAEQYF. The CDR3 DNA reads TGTGCCAGCAGCCCGGGTCTAGGAGCTGAGCAGTACTTC. The chain carries TRBV5-6 and TRBJ2-7; no firm D call. Germline V gives CDR1 SGHDT, CDR2 YYEEEE. The CDR3 loop spans 13 amino acids. V lost 4 bases to trimming and J lost 7 bases, with 15 bases between them.

This chain joins TRBV7-3 and TRBJ2-2; 7 positions match TRBD1. Germline lookup yields CDR1 SGHTA and CDR2 FQGTGA. V lost 6 bases and J lost 8; bases outside the gene matches: 6. The CDR3 is made up of 13 amino acids. DNA for the CDR3: TGTGCCAGCAGAACGGACAGGTTTGGGGAGCTGTTTTTT. It is translated as CASRTDRFGELFF. Full variable domain (missing parts from reference TRBV7-3 and TRBJ2-2): GAGVSQTPSNKVTEKGKYVELRCDPISGHTALYWYRQSLGQGPEFLIYFQGTGAADDSGLPNDRFFAVRPEGSVSTLKIQRTERGDSAVYLCASRTDRFGELFFGEGSRLTVL.

This chain connects TRBV5-1 to TRBJ2-1, with TRBD2 as a possible D gene (9 bases). Trimming pared 7 bases from V and 8 bases from J, leaving 16 bases between. Germline loops: CDR1 SGHRS, CDR2 YFSETQ. This CDR3 is 13 amino acids long. CDR3 nucleotide sequence: TGCGCCAGCCGCCTAGCGGGACAGGATGAGCAGTTCTTC. Its protein is CASRLAGQDEQFF.

The chain recombines TRBV12-5 with TRBJ2-2; 12 bases line up with TRBD2. Losses at the gene ends were 1 base for V and 8 bases for J; bases not matched to a gene: 5. There are 16 residues in the CDR3. Per the germline V gene, CDR1 is LGHNT and CDR2 is FRNRAP. CDR3 loop: CASGLGLAGDMGELFF. The CDR3 DNA follows: TGTGCTAGTGGTTTGGGACTAGCGGGGGATATGGGGGAGCTGTTTTTT.

The genes are TRBV19 and TRBJ2-1; 7 bases align to TRBD2. V lost 6 bases to trimming and J lost 2 bases; unmatched junction nucleotides: 19. CDR3 length: 19 residues. Germline assignment: CDR1 LNHDA and CDR2 SQIVND (reference sequence). CDR3 in amino acids: CASSRGLVIGDGTYNEQFF. The CDR3 nucleotides are TGTGCCAGTAGCAGAGGACTAGTCATTGGGGACGGGACCTACAATGAGCAGTTCTTC.

The chain uses TRBV6-6 and TRBJ1-2; D call uncertain. V was trimmed by 7 bases and J by 2 bases, leaving 14 bases between them. The germline V gene has CDR1 MNHNY and CDR2 SVGAGI (reference sequence). The CDR3 runs to 14 residues. The CDR3 DNA reads as TGTGCCAGCATGCTGGGTGTCGGGAACTATGGCTACACCTTC. Translating gives CASMLGVGNYGYTF.

This clone was observed once. This chain connects TRBV28 to TRBJ2-1, with TRBD2 identical over 16 bases. The V and J ends lost 5 bases and 9 bases, in that order; junction bases with no gene match: 7. The CDR3 has 16 residues. Germline-derived CDR1 and CDR2 are MDHEN and SYDVKM. CDR3 coding DNA: TGTGCCAGCAGTCCACCGGGACTAGCGGGGGGGGGTGAGCAGTTCTTC. Its protein is CASSPPGLAGGGEQFF. The whole variable domain, filled in from reference TRBV28 and TRBJ2-1, reads DVKVTQSSRYLVKRTGEKVFLECVQDMDHENMFWYRQDPGLGLRLIYFSYDVKMKEKGDIPEGYSVSREKKERFSLILESASTNQTSMYLCASSPPGLAGGGEQFFGPGTRLTVL.

The chain is built from TRBV4-3 and TRBJ2-4, with D perhaps TRBD2 (6 bases). The CDR3 extends over 14 amino acids. Germline loops: CDR1 LGHNA, CDR2 YSLEER. Deletions cut 4 bases from V and 5 bases from J, with 12 bases between. This chain's CDR3 is CASSPAGGENIQYF. Here the CDR3 DNA reads TGCGCCAGCAGCCCGGCCGGAGGGGAAAACATTCAGTACTTC.

V and J are TRBV28 and TRBJ2-7; no definite D call. With 10 bases removed from V and 4 bases from J, the gap between germline ends came to 8 bases. The CDR3 loop spans 10 amino acids. Looked up from germline, CDR1 is MDHEN and CDR2 is SYDVKM. In DNA form, the CDR3 reads TGTGCCACCGAGTTTTACGAGCAGTACTTC. Protein sequence: CATEFYEQYF.

This clone was picked up many times. J is TRBJ2-3 and V is TRBV27; possibly TRBD1 for D (6 bases). Trimming removed 1 base at V and 5 bases at J, with 16 bases between. This CDR3 has 16 amino acids. CDR1 and CDR2 (germline): MNHEY, SMNVEV (reference sequence). The CDR3 coding sequence is TGTGCCAGCAGTTTATTGGGGGCAGGTGCGCGAGATACGCAGTATTTT. Translating gives CASSLLGAGARDTQYF.

The chain recombines TRBV27 with TRBJ2-1, with TRBD2 identical over 9 bases. This CDR3 has 16 residues. Germline assignment: CDR1 MNHEY and CDR2 SMNVEV (reference sequence). V trimming: 4 bases; J trimming: 5 bases; junction bases outside the gene matches: 9. The CDR3 loop reads CASSYLAGSPNNEQFF. The DNA of the CDR3 is TGTGCCAGCAGTTACCTAGCGGGGTCCCCCAACAATGAGCAGTTCTTC.

The gene calls are TRBV6-6 and TRBJ2-7; the match to TRBD2 covers 7 bases. The V and J ends lost 5 bases and 1 base, in that order; junction bases with no gene match: 11. The CDR3 contains 16 residues. Germline CDR1 MNHNY, CDR2 SVGAGI (reference sequence). The CDR3 DNA follows: TGTGCCAGCAGTGCCCAGGGAGGGGAGGTGTCCTACGAGCAGTACTTC. Amino acids: CASSAQGGEVSYEQYF.

The chain is built from TRBV2 and TRBJ1-4, with D unresolved. V lost 6 bases and J 5 bases, leaving 16 bases between the germline ends. Germline CDR1 and CDR2: SNHLY and FYNNEI. The CDR3 length is 15 residues. In nucleotides, the CDR3 is TGTGCCAGCAGAACTGCCGCTCTCGGGAATGAAAAACTGTTTTTT. Protein sequence: CASRTAALGNEKLFF.

V usage is TRBV4-3 and J usage is TRBJ2-2, with TRBD2 matching over 10 bases. Germline CDR1 is LGHNA and CDR2 is YSLEER. This CDR3 has 18 amino acids. V lost 0 bases to trimming and J lost 4 bases; unmatched junction nucleotides: 8. CDR3 coding DNA: TGCGCCAGCAGCCAAGAGGTAGCGGGAGGCGTGGGCACCGGGGAGCTGTTTTTT. Amino acids: CASSQEVAGGVGTGELFF.

The rearrangement links TRBV5-6 to TRBJ2-1; TRBD2 matches 14 bases. The CDR3 is made up of 15 amino acids. Germline V CDR1 and CDR2: SGHDT, YYEEEE. V was clipped by 3 bases and J by 9 bases; unmatched bases: 5. This CDR3 is CASSSGLAGVIEQFF. The CDR3 DNA reads as TGTGCCAGCAGCTCGGGACTAGCGGGAGTTATTGAGCAGTTCTTC.

The rearrangement links TRBV6-5 to TRBJ2-1; 9 nucleotides align to TRBD2. The germline V gene has CDR1 MNHEY and CDR2 SVGAGI. V dropped 5 bases and J dropped 5; count of bases not matched to a gene: 4. The CDR3 is 14 amino acids. The CDR3 bases are TGTGCCAGCAGTACCCGACTAGCGGACAATGAGCAGTTCTTC. Translation: CASSTRLADNEQFF.